The sequence of this T cell receptor (beta chain) was determined in a study of T-cell reconstitution after alpha-beta-depleted transplantation in children. This clonotype appeared a few times. Unique molecular identifiers featured in how the TCRbeta library was prepared. TCRdb independently ran MiXCR on the PCR reads; one entry per CDR3 protein. The sample records more than 450,000 distinct CDR3 sequences, about 17% being singletons. The sequence was collected from a human donor who donated a stem cell graft to a child with acute lymphoblastic leukemia. This sample comprised PBMCs from the stem cell graft donor, obtained from the stem cell graft.

CDR3 in DNA: TGTGCCAGCAGTTTCCTTGACAGGGGTCAGCCCCAGCATTTT. Translation: CASSFLDRGQPQHF. This chain connects TRBV28 to TRBJ1-5; 8 nucleotides match TRBD1. The germline CDR1 and CDR2 sequences are MDHEN and SYDVKM. This CDR3 region has 14 residues. The V gene end was trimmed by 3 bases and the J gene end by 6 bases; junction bases not matched to a gene: 4. The entire variable domain, with the rest obtained from reference TRBV28 and TRBJ1-5, is as follows: DVKVTQSSRYLVKRTGEKVFLECVQDMDHENMFWYRQDPGLGLRLIYFSYDVKMKEKGDIPEGYSVSREKKERFSLILESASTNQTSMYLCASSFLDRGQPQHFGDGTRLSIL.